A single sample is the source of the 28 T cell receptor beta chains below, sequenced in a study of blood T cell repertoires in COVID-19. Profiled with immunoSEQ multiplex PCR; TCRdb holds only in-frame clones, not every one. The sample holds roughly 200,000 clones, approximately 88% seen once. Sequencing used peripheral blood. The origin of the receptors is a woman in her 40s with COVID-19, enrolled during active disease.

The rearrangement joins TRBV10-2 to TRBJ2-1, with D possibly matching TRBD2 (6 bases). Germline V gives CDR1 WSHSY, CDR2 SAAADI. CDR3 length: 18 amino acids. Trimming left V 4 bases short and J 0 bases short, with 19 bases between. The CDR3 DNA reads TGCGCCAGCAGTGCCGGCTGGCGGGACCCGAGCTCCTACAATGAGCAGTTCTTC. This codes for CASSAGWRDPSSYNEQFF.

This clone occurred once. The chain has TRBV27 and TRBJ2-1, with a weak D call TRBD2 (5 bases). Trimming shortened V by 6 bases and J by 2 bases, and 14 bases separated the two germline ends. CDR1 and CDR2 from the germline V gene are MNHEY and SMNVEV (reference sequence). This CDR3 contains 15 residues. CDR3 coding DNA: TGTGCCAGCAGCCCTCCTCAGCGGCCCTACAATGAGCAGTTCTTC. This gives the protein CASSPPQRPYNEQFF.

V usage is TRBV24-1 and J usage is TRBJ2-5, with 8 bases that match TRBD2. V shed 4 bases and J 1 base; nucleotides not matched to a gene: 4. CDR1 KGHDR and CDR2 SFDVKD come from the germline V gene. This CDR3 contains 15 residues. CDR3 in DNA: TGTGCCACCAGTGACCTCGGGACTAGCCAAGAGACCCAGTACTTC. Translation: CATSDLGTSQETQYF.

The J gene is TRBJ1-2, the V gene TRBV30; 8 nucleotides line up with TRBD1. Trimming removed 1 base from V and 1 base from J; junction bases left unmatched: 14. Germline V gene sequence: CDR1 GTSNPN, CDR2 SVGIG (reference sequence). This CDR3 region has 18 residues. In DNA, the CDR3 is TGTGCCTGGAGTGCTTACCCGCCCCAGGGGGCCCTTAACTATGGCTACACCTTC. Protein: CAWSAYPPQGALNYGYTF.

V gene TRBV5-8 combines with J gene TRBJ1-6; D gene unclear. There are 17 residues in the CDR3. Per the germline V gene, CDR1 is SGHTS and CDR2 is YDEGEE. Trimming shortened V by 0 bases and J by 9 bases, and 19 bases separated the two germline ends. CDR3 region: CASSLAHGEGGGSPLHF. The CDR3 DNA follows: TGTGCCAGCAGCTTGGCCCACGGTGAGGGAGGAGGTTCACCCCTCCACTTT.

The genes are TRBV7-9 and TRBJ2-1; 7 bases fit TRBD1. CDR1 is SEHNR and CDR2 is FQNEAQ in the germline V gene (reference sequence). The CDR3 has 13 residues. V shed 7 bases, J shed 5 bases, and the junction held 5 bases outside the gene matches. The CDR3 nucleotides read TGTGCCAGCAAGGGTACAGGGGACAATGAGCAGTTCTTC. This gives the protein CASKGTGDNEQFF.

This clone showed up just a few times. The V call is TRBV21-1, the J call TRBJ2-5; TRBD1, the D gene given by the table, was not confirmed from the DNA. TRBV21-1 is reported as a pseudogene. The CDR3 covers 13 residues. DNA of the CDR3: TGTGCCAGCAGCAAAGTCAGGCAAGAGACCCAGTACTTC. Encoded protein: CASSKVRQETQYF.

V usage is TRBV18 and J usage is TRBJ2-7; 7 bases agree with TRBD1. The CDR3 covers 14 residues. Germline loops: CDR1 KGHSH, CDR2 LQKENI. Losses at the gene ends were 2 bases for V and 6 bases for J; bases not matched to a gene: 7. DNA for the CDR3: TGTGCCAGCTCACCAGAACAGGGGCGGGCCGAGCAGTACTTC. Translating gives CASSPEQGRAEQYF. Full variable domain (missing parts from reference TRBV18 and TRBJ2-7): NAGVMQNPRHLVRRRGQEARLRCSPMKGHSHVYWYRQLPEEGLKFMVYLQKENIIDESGMPKERFSAEFPKEGPSILRIQQVVRGDSAAYFCASSPEQGRAEQYFGPGTRLTVT.

The chain recombines TRBV11-2 with TRBJ1-1; TRBD1 is a possible D gene (6 bases). The CDR3 is 16 residues long. Germline assignment: CDR1 SGHAT and CDR2 FQNNGV. The V end lost 5 bases, the J end lost 4 bases, and 20 bases lay between the germline ends. CDR3 amino acids: CASSRMGGWGGTEAFF. CDR3 sequence (DNA): TGTGCCAGCAGCCGAATGGGGGGCTGGGGGGGCACTGAAGCTTTCTTT. The complete variable domain, with remaining parts taken from reference TRBV11-2 and TRBJ1-1, reads EAGVAQSPRYKIIEKRQSVAFWCNPISGHATLYWYQQILGQGPKLLIQFQNNGVVDDSQLPKDRFSAERLKGVDSTLKIQPAKLEDSAVYLCASSRMGGWGGTEAFFGQGTRLTVV.

The chain carries TRBV7-8 and TRBJ2-1; 7 bases align to TRBD1. V lost 6 bases to trimming and J lost 2 bases; unmatched junction nucleotides: 7. Germline assignment: CDR1 SGHVS and CDR2 FQNEAQ. CDR3 length equals 15 residues. The chain's CDR3 is CASSPGGTAYNEQFF. For the CDR3, the DNA is TGTGCCAGCAGTCCAGGGGGAACGGCCTACAATGAGCAGTTCTTC.

The genes are TRBV4-1 and TRBJ2-1; 10 nucleotides match TRBD1. The J segment lost 3 bases and the V segment lost 5 bases, leaving 13 bases of the junction unmatched. In germline, CDR1 is MGHRA, CDR2 YSYEKL. The CDR3 extends over 18 amino acids. CDR3 loop: CASSSQTGQGTNYNEQFF. Written as DNA, the CDR3 is TGCGCCAGCAGCTCTCAGACGGGACAGGGGACAAACTACAATGAGCAGTTCTTC.

This rearrangement joins TRBV7-6 to TRBJ1-3, with no clear D. The CDR3 is 15 residues long. Per germline, CDR1 SGHVS and CDR2 FNYEAQ. V gave up 5 bases and J gave up 0 bases, with 11 bases separating them. In nucleotides, the CDR3 is TGTGCCAGCAGCGGGAGGGCGATCTCTGGAAACACCATATATTTT. Residues: CASSGRAISGNTIYF.

The chain has TRBV5-1 and TRBJ1-1; D unresolved. CDR1 is SGHRS and CDR2 is YFSETQ in the germline V gene. Trimming shortened V by 0 bases and J by 6 bases, and 9 bases separated the two germline ends. This CDR3 spans 13 amino acids. The CDR3 loop reads CASSLVAEAEAFF. The CDR3 DNA is TGCGCCAGCAGCTTGGTAGCAGAAGCTGAAGCTTTCTTT.

As concerns this clone: The same CDR3 arises from other DNA sequences in this sample as well. Here the CDR3 reads CASSPGTVYGYTF. CDR3 nucleotide sequence: TGTGCCAGCAGTCCCGGGACAGTCTATGGCTACACCTTC. This chain uses TRBV27 with TRBJ1-2; 7 nucleotides align to TRBD1. With V trimmed by 5 bases and J by 4 bases, 4 bases remained unmatched. The germline gives CDR1 MNHEY, CDR2 SMNVEV (reference sequence). This CDR3 has 13 amino acids.

The chain links TRBV2 to TRBJ2-1, with D possibly matching TRBD2 (5 bases). CDR3 length: 13 residues. Per the germline V gene, CDR1 is SNHLY and CDR2 is FYNNEI. The V end lost 1 base, the J end lost 10 bases, and 11 bases lay between the germline ends. The chain's CDR3 is CASSEEALAEQFF. DNA for the CDR3: TGTGCCAGCAGTGAAGAGGCTTTAGCGGAGCAGTTCTTC.

The chain joins TRBV19 to TRBJ1-2, with 7 bases fitting TRBD1. Per germline, CDR1 LNHDA and CDR2 SQIVND (reference sequence). The CDR3 consists of 16 residues. The V segment lost 5 bases and the J segment 4 bases; nucleotides outside the gene matches: 13. For the CDR3, the DNA is TGTGCCAGTAGTTTCCGACAGGGCGGGTCAGTCTATGGCTACACCTTC. Its protein is CASSFRQGGSVYGYTF.

The table lists this clone with a count of one. This chain connects TRBV11-3 to TRBJ1-3; 7 positions match TRBD1. This CDR3 has 15 residues. Germline V gene lookup returns CDR1 SGHNT and CDR2 YENEEA. V lost 3 bases, J lost 0 bases, and 2 bases stayed unmatched. CDR3 sequence: CASSFSGGSGNTIYF. CDR3 bases: TGTGCCAGCAGCTTCTCAGGGGGCTCTGGAAACACCATATATTTT.

This clone has a handful of counts. Within the sample, other DNA sequences also encode this same CDR3. The chain links TRBV19 to TRBJ1-6, with 10 bases identical to TRBD1. The V and J ends lost 9 bases and 10 bases, in that order; junction bases with no gene match: 6. Germline CDR1 is LNHDA and CDR2 is SQIVND (reference sequence). The CDR3 runs to 13 residues. CDR3 residues: CASRDRGGSPLHF. The CDR3 bases are TGTGCCAGCCGGGACAGGGGTGGCTCACCCCTCCACTTT.

The CDR3 is CASTLAGQGNNEQFF. The CDR3 DNA is TGTGCCAGCACCCTAGCCGGACAGGGGAACAATGAGCAGTTCTTC. The chain recombines TRBV27 with TRBJ2-1, with 9 bases aligning to TRBD1. CDR3 length: 15 residues. Trimming took 7 bases from V and 5 from J; bases not matched to a gene: 9. Per the germline V gene, CDR1 is MNHEY and CDR2 is SMNVEV (reference sequence).

The V and J genes are TRBV28 and TRBJ2-3, with 9 bases identical to TRBD1. There are 16 residues in the CDR3. The ends lost 4 bases at V and 2 bases at J; junction bases unmatched: 7. The V gene's germline CDR1 is MDHEN and CDR2 SYDVKM. The CDR3 spells CASSSPGQGHTDTQYF. The CDR3 DNA sequence: TGTGCCAGCAGTTCTCCGGGACAGGGACACACAGATACGCAGTATTTT.

The V gene is TRBV27, the J gene TRBJ2-7; the D gene is possibly TRBD1 (5 bases). The CDR3 is 13 residues long. V was pared by 3 bases and J by 3 bases, with 9 bases between. Germline V gives CDR1 MNHEY, CDR2 SMNVEV (reference sequence). As DNA, the CDR3 is TGTGCCAGCAGTTTCAGAGACAGCTACGAGCAGTACTTC. Translating it yields CASSFRDSYEQYF.

This chain joins TRBV10-2 and TRBJ1-2; perhaps TRBD1 as D (6 bases). The CDR3 loop spans 15 amino acids. Trimming removed 2 bases from V and 4 bases from J, with 14 bases in between. Germline values: CDR1 WSHSY, CDR2 SAAADI. The CDR3 sequence: CASSEARDTIYGYTF. The CDR3 coding sequence is TGCGCCAGCAGTGAGGCGAGGGACACCATCTATGGCTACACCTTC.

This clone was recorded only once. The rearrangement uses TRBV28 and TRBJ1-5; the D gene is possibly TRBD1 (6 bases). Looked up from germline, CDR1 is MDHEN and CDR2 is SYDVKM. Trimming shortened V by 4 bases and J by 8 bases, and 18 bases separated the two germline ends. CDR3 length: 15 amino acids. CDR3 region: CASSSPDRPHKPQHF. CDR3 bases: TGTGCCAGCAGTTCCCCCGACAGGCCTCATAAGCCCCAGCATTTT.

The rearrangement joins TRBV24-1 to TRBJ2-3, with a weak D call TRBD2 (6 bases). Germline V gene sequence: CDR1 KGHDR, CDR2 SFDVKD. V dropped 3 bases and J dropped 6 bases, with 9 bases sitting between them. The CDR3 has 13 amino acids. CDR3 DNA: TGTGCCACCAGTGATGCAGGGAGGGATACGCAGTATTTT. Translated: CATSDAGRDTQYF.

The V gene is TRBV12-3 or TRBV12-4, the J gene TRBJ2-7; no clear D gene. The CDR3 spans 12 residues. V gave up 3 bases and J gave up 5 bases, with 8 bases separating them. The CDR3 bases are TGTGCCAGCAGTTTTTTTTCCAACGAGCAGTACTTC. Protein sequence: CASSFFSNEQYF.

J is TRBJ2-7 and V is TRBV7-3; TRBD2 agrees at 9 bases. From germline, CDR1 is SGHTA and CDR2 FQGTGA. This CDR3 has 13 residues. V lost 10 bases, J lost 5 bases, and 9 bases stayed unmatched. The CDR3 spells CATRSSGSDEQYF. The CDR3 DNA reads as TGTGCCACTAGAAGTAGCGGGAGCGACGAGCAGTACTTC. The variable domain in full, completed from reference TRBV7-3 and TRBJ2-7, reads GAGVSQTPSNKVTEKGKYVELRCDPISGHTALYWYRQSLGQGPEFLIYFQGTGAADDSGLPNDRFFAVRPEGSVSTLKIQRTERGDSAVYLCATRSSGSDEQYFGPGTRLTVT.

V is TRBV7-9 and J is TRBJ2-3; the match to TRBD2 covers 8 bases. Germline V gives CDR1 SEHNR, CDR2 FQNEAQ (reference sequence). The V gene end was trimmed by 3 bases and the J gene end by 1 base; junction bases not matched to a gene: 6. The CDR3 consists of 16 residues. The CDR3 here is CASSLSGSGGTDTQYF. The CDR3 DNA sequence: TGTGCCAGCAGCTTGAGCGGGAGTGGAGGCACAGATACGCAGTATTTT.

The chain has TRBV15 and TRBJ1-1; 11 nucleotides line up with TRBD1. This CDR3 region has 20 residues. With 3 bases clipped from V and 1 base from J, the junction kept 16 bases outside the gene matches. CDR1 and CDR2 (germline): LNHNV, YYDKDF (reference sequence). CDR3 residues: CATSSSHSRDRGRRNTEAFF. CDR3 in DNA: TGTGCCACCAGCAGTTCTCACTCCCGGGACAGGGGGAGGAGGAACACTGAAGCTTTCTTT.